This TCR beta chain was identified in a study of shared clonotypes between healthy human individuals. Study-wide context: The people who gave samples were a couple of women and a few men aged 18 to 49.

It was 300 to 350 ng DNA, roughly 28,000 T cell genomes, that went into each replicate PCR of unsorted PBMC. How the authors handled the data: ImmunoSEQ gave junction-only sequences without quality scores, so filtering differed. TCRdb keeps only in-frame clones here, not all; method: immunoSEQ multiplex PCR. That table is the source of V, J and clone size, and D and trimming were worked out from the DNA. In the table there are hundreds of thousands of clones, over 60% of which are singletons. Germline loops: CDR1 SGHDT, CDR2 YYEEEE. The V gene lost 4 bases and the J gene lost 6 bases, with 17 bases spanning the gap. This CDR3 is 14 amino acids long. Study-wide results and caveats: Sharing of clonotypes among donors was expected to vary with sequencing depth.

With respect to this clone: No antigen is known for it.

Sequenced input: PBMCs. V usage is TRBV5-6 and J usage is TRBJ2-7; D call uncertain. This sequence originates from a woman aged 40-49 years in good health. Some clones in this sample may be carry-over from other donors' samples. The CDR3 nucleotides are TGTGCCAGCAGCGTTAACCCAACGGGCTCCGAGCAGTACTTC. Translating it yields CASSVNPTGSEQYF.